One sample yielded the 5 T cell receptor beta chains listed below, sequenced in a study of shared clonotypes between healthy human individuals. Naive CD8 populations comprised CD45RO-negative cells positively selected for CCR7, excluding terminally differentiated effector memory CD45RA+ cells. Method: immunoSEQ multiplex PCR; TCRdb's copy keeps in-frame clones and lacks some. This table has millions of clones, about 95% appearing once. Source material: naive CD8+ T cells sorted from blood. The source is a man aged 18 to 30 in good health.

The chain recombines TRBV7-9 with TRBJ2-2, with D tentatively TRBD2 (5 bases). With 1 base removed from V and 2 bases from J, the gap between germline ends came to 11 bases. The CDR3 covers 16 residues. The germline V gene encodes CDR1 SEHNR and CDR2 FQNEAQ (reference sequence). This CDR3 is CASSLGPAVNTGELFF. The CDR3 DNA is TGTGCCAGCAGCTTAGGCCCAGCGGTTAACACCGGGGAGCTGTTTTTT.

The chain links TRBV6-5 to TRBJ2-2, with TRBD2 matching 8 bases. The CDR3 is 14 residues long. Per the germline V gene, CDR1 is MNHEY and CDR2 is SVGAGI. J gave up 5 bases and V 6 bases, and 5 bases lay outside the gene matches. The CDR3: CASSPGGETGELFF. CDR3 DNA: TGTGCCAGCAGCCCCGGGGGGGAGACCGGGGAGCTGTTTTTT.

CDR3 in DNA: TGTGCCAGCAGTCCCATCGGACAGATTTCACCCCTCCACTTT. Translated: CASSPIGQISPLHF. The rearrangement links TRBV28 to TRBJ1-6; D perhaps matches TRBD1 (6 bases). The length of the CDR3 is 14 residues. V was clipped by 5 bases and J by 9 bases, with 14 bases between them. Per germline, CDR1 MDHEN and CDR2 SYDVKM.

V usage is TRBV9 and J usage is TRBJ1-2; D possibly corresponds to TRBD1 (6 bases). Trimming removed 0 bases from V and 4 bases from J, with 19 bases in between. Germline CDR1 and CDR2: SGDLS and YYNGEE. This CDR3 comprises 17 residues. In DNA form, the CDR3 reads TGTGCCAGCAGCGTAGCTATGGGAACAGGGAACGCCTATGGCTACACCTTC. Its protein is CASSVAMGTGNAYGYTF.

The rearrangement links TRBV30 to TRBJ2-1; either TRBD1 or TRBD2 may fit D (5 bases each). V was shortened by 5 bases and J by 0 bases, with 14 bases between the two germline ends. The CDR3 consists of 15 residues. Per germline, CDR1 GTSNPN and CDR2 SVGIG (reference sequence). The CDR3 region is CAWRGGFSSYNEQFF. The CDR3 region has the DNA TGTGCCTGGCGTGGGGGATTTAGCTCCTACAATGAGCAGTTCTTC.